This TCR beta chain is drawn from a study of blood T cell repertoires in COVID-19. CDR3 length: 19 amino acids. This clone appeared a few times. Before being deemed recovered, Cohort 3 donors had two negative PCRs, clearance, or symptom resolution. In the source study's methods: The assay estimated nucleated cells by amplifying reference gene primers. Clones were read by immunoSEQ multiplex PCR, and TCRdb kept only the in-frame ones, dropping some. V, J and clone size are those of that table, while D and trimming were read from the DNA. The sample yields over 400,000 clones, 88% seen once. The sequencing input was PBMCs or T cells enriched from blood (not recorded which). The source is a woman in her sixties who had recovered from COVID-19. This chain connects TRBV21-1 to TRBJ1-2; the DNA was not compared with TRBD1, the D call given in the table. TRBV21-1 is described as a pseudogene. The CDR3 protein is CASSTLGWDRDPRGYGYTF. The DNA of the CDR3 is TGTGCCAGCAGCACTCTAGGATGGGACAGGGATCCAAGGGGGTATGGCTACACCTTC.